Below, 22 T cell receptor beta chains from the same sample are listed, as sequenced in a study of neurological immune-mediated disorders (dated by TCRdb to about 2019). According to the study, the label for this sample's time point signals: longitudinal time-point 1 (baseline). Receptor amplification or capture employed 5' RACE. Sequencing used an Illumina HiSeq 2500. TCRdb passed the public sequencing reads through fastp at Q25 and MiXCR, retaining productive beta sequences. Each record represents a unique CDR3 protein, reported with the most common genes and DNA among its rows. The sample table lists tens of thousands of distinct CDR3 sequences, about a tenth of them with a count of one. Of the sample, roughly 9% is held by the ten largest clones. What was sequenced was PBMCs. These receptors originate from a young man in good health.

Many counts were recorded for this clonotype. The chain couples TRBV14 to TRBJ2-5, with 13 positions matching TRBD2. With V trimmed by 4 bases and J by 3 bases, 8 bases remained unmatched. The CDR3 has 17 amino acids. Germline CDR1 SGHDN, CDR2 FVKESK. This CDR3 is CASSPVLGLAGEETQYF. The CDR3 bases are TGTGCCAGCAGCCCAGTTCTCGGACTAGCGGGAGAAGAGACCCAGTACTTC.

This clonotype was picked up many times. The chain recombines TRBV2 with TRBJ2-3; D is tentatively TRBD1 or TRBD2 (6 bases each). CDR1 is SNHLY, CDR2 FYNNEI, per germline. The CDR3 sequence is 13 residues long. The V end was cut by 1 base, the J end by 10 bases, with 12 bases between. The CDR3 DNA sequence: TGTGCCAGCAGTGAAGAGTGGGGGGCTGCGCAGTATTTT. Its protein product is CASSEEWGAAQYF.

For this clonotype: A read error may be the cause here, since a much bigger clone is one base away. Since the CDR3 does not end with the conserved phenylalanine or tryptophan, this likely comes from a read error. The chain combines TRBV10-3 with TRBJ2-3, with unresolved D. V was clipped by 6 bases and J by 3 bases, with 7 bases between them. CDR1 ENHRY and CDR2 SYGVKD come from the germline V gene. The CDR3 is made up of 12 amino acids. CDR3 DNA: TGTGCCATCAGCTTAGGAACAGATACGCAGTATTCT. Its translation: CAISLGTDTQYS.

This clonotype was seen only a few times. This may arise from a read error, as a much more abundant clone is one base away. This chain links TRBV7-9 with TRBJ2-2, with D hard to call. The CDR3 is made up of 13 amino acids. Germline CDR1 SEHNR, CDR2 FQNEAQ (reference sequence). The CDR3 DNA is TGTACCAGCAGCCCCCCGGCTACCGGGGAGCTGTTTTTT. The encoded protein is CTSSPPATGELFF.

This clonotype was seen ten or more times. This sequence joins TRBV6-5 and TRBJ2-1; 9 positions agree with TRBD2. Germline trimming cut 7 bases from V and 4 bases from J; bases unmatched to any gene: 11. Germline V gene data show CDR1 as MNHEY and CDR2 as SVGAGI. CDR3 length equals 16 residues. CDR3 DNA sequence: TGTGCCAGCACATCAGGGGGGCTAGCGGGGTACAATGAGCAGTTCTTC. It encodes CASTSGGLAGYNEQFF.

This clonotype was counted only a few times. The chain recombines TRBV19 with TRBJ1-1; D call uncertain. This CDR3 is 11 amino acids long. V lost 3 bases to trimming and J lost 1 base, with 0 bases between them. Per the germline V gene, CDR1 is LNHDA and CDR2 is SQIVND (reference sequence). The CDR3 region has the DNA TGTGCCAGTAGTATGAACACTGAAGCTTTCTTT. The encoded protein is CASSMNTEAFF.

The table lists this clonotype with many counts. The chain joins TRBV21-1 to TRBJ1-1; TRBD1, the D gene given by the table, was not confirmed from the DNA. TRBV21-1 is labeled a pseudogene. This CDR3 has 14 residues. CDR3 sequence: CASSSLGGSTEAFF. DNA of the CDR3: TGTGCCAGCAGCTCTCTAGGGGGCAGCACTGAAGCTTTCTTT.

The chain uses TRBV20-1 and TRBJ1-1, with a possible D match to TRBD1 (5 bases). This CDR3 contains 14 residues. Trimming cost V 0 bases and J 12 bases, with 20 bases left between them. CDR1 and CDR2 from the germline V gene are DFQATT and SNEGSKA (reference sequence). CDR3 bases: TGCAGTGCTAGAGATGGGACGGTTGCCACTGATACTTTCTTT. Its translation: CSARDGTVATDTFF.

This chain uses TRBV29-1 with TRBJ2-7; D possibly corresponds to TRBD1 (6 bases). Trimming took 4 bases from V and 4 from J, leaving 17 bases between them. Per germline, CDR1 SQVTM and CDR2 ANQGSEA. There are 14 residues in the CDR3. In DNA, the CDR3 is TGCAGCGTTGCAGCGGACAGCGCCGGATACGAGCAGTACTTC. Amino acids: CSVAADSAGYEQYF.

This clonotype was seen a few times. V usage is TRBV13 and J usage is TRBJ2-7; 10 bases are shared with TRBD2. The ends lost 6 bases at V and 3 bases at J; junction bases unmatched: 11. The CDR3 runs 16 residues. Looked up from germline, CDR1 is PRHDT and CDR2 is FYEKMQ (reference sequence). The CDR3 spells CASSGLAGTSVYEQYF. The CDR3 DNA sequence: TGTGCCAGCAGTGGGTTAGCCGGGACTAGCGTCTACGAGCAGTACTTC.

The sample holds many counts of this clonotype. The V call is TRBV3-1, the J call TRBJ1-5, with no clear D. Germline V CDR1 and CDR2: LGHDT, YNNKEL (reference sequence). Trimming cost V 1 base and J 7 bases, with 8 bases left between them. This CDR3 is built from 13 residues. Written as DNA, the CDR3 is TGTGCCAGCAGCCAAGCATATCTCCAGCCCCAGCATTTT. Translating it yields CASSQAYLQPQHF.

The rearrangement links TRBV5-1 to TRBJ2-7; D remains unclear. Trimming removed 0 bases at V and 2 bases at J, with 12 bases between. The CDR3 has 15 amino acids. Germline V lookup: CDR1 SGHRS, CDR2 YFSETQ. As DNA, the CDR3 is TGCGCCAGCAGCTTGGTTTTGGACCCTGCCTACGAGCAGTACTTC. Translation: CASSLVLDPAYEQYF.

About this clonotype itself: A read error may produce the germline difference seen at one junction end. The chain employs TRBV5-1 and TRBJ2-2; tentative D call: TRBD1 (6 bases). This CDR3 is 17 amino acids long. The germline V gene has CDR1 SGHRS and CDR2 YFSETQ. The CDR3 protein is CASSSLQGSANTRELFF. CDR3 nucleotide sequence: TGCGCCAGCAGCAGCTTACAGGGATCGGCGAACACCCGGGAGCTGTTTTTT.

At least ten counts were recorded for this clonotype. The rearrangement uses TRBV3-1 and TRBJ2-7; no firm D call. The germline CDR1 and CDR2 sequences are LGHDT and YNNKEL (reference sequence). Trimming took off 0 bases at V and 5 bases at J, with 11 bases between the two ends. The CDR3 runs to 14 residues. The CDR3 protein is CASSQDGVLDEQYF. CDR3 nucleotide sequence: TGTGCCAGCAGCCAAGATGGGGTTCTCGACGAGCAGTACTTC.

This clonotype showed up just a few times. This sequence may be a read error, since a much larger clone differs from it by one base. This sequence joins TRBV12-3 or TRBV12-4 and TRBJ1-1, with D tentatively TRBD1 (5 bases). The length of the CDR3 is 13 residues. In DNA form, the CDR3 reads TGTTCCAGCACCCTACAGGAAATGACTGAAGCTTTCTTT. Protein sequence: CSSTLQEMTEAFF.

This clonotype was detected many times. This sequence joins TRBV2 and TRBJ2-7, with a possible D match to TRBD2 (5 bases). CDR1 and CDR2 (germline): SNHLY, FYNNEI. V was trimmed by 4 bases and J by 6 bases, leaving 16 bases between them. The CDR3 runs to 14 residues. This CDR3 is CASSALLKGAEQYF. The CDR3 nucleotides read TGTGCCAGCAGTGCTCTACTGAAGGGAGCCGAGCAGTACTTC.

There are many counts of this clonotype. The chain couples TRBV7-8 to TRBJ1-5, with D possibly TRBD1 on 5 matching bases. This CDR3 is 17 amino acids long. Germline V gene data show CDR1 as SGHVS and CDR2 as FQNEAQ. V was cut by 5 bases and J by 4 bases, with 21 bases left in between. The CDR3 loop reads CASSPGQGSVSNQPQHF. In nucleotides, the CDR3 is TGTGCCAGCAGCCCCGGGCAGGGATCAGTTAGTAATCAGCCCCAGCATTTT.

This clonotype was detected ten times or more. This rearrangement joins TRBV30 to TRBJ2-7, with TRBD1 matching 9 bases. This CDR3 is 13 amino acids long. Unmatched junction bases numbered 3, after V lost 3 bases and J lost 3 bases. Germline CDR1 is GTSNPN and CDR2 is SVGIG (reference sequence). CDR3 sequence: CAWSLGQGYEQYF. CDR3 DNA: TGTGCCTGGAGCCTGGGACAGGGCTACGAGCAGTACTTC.

Points on this clonotype: One end of the junction varies from germline; a read error may be responsible. The J gene is TRBJ2-5, the V gene TRBV25-1; D perhaps matches TRBD2 (5 bases). This CDR3 has 11 residues. Germline CDR1 reads MGHDK; CDR2 reads SYGVNS. CDR3 DNA: TGTTCCAGCAGTGCGGGAGAGACCCAGTACTTC. This sequence encodes CSSSAGETQYF. The full variable domain, rest sourced from reference TRBV25-1 and TRBJ2-5, is EADIYQTPRYLVIGTGKKITLECSQTMGHDKMYWYQQDPGMELHLIHYSYGVNSTEKGDLSSESTVSRIRTEHFPLTLESARPSHTSQYLCSSSAGETQYFGPGTRLLVL.

This clonotype was seen at least ten times. The gene calls are TRBV20-1 and TRBJ1-5; D is unresolved. V dropped 2 bases and J dropped 3 bases, with 20 bases sitting between them. CDR1 DFQATT and CDR2 SNEGSKA come from the germline V gene (reference sequence). The CDR3 extends over 17 amino acids. DNA for the CDR3: TGCAGTGCTAGAAGACCCGGAGCCTATTGGAACAATCAGCCCCAGCATTTT. This gives the protein CSARRPGAYWNNQPQHF.

This clonotype turned up a few times. J is TRBJ1-5 and V is TRBV28; D not resolved. Germline values: CDR1 MDHEN, CDR2 SYDVKM. This CDR3 contains 12 residues. V lost 6 bases and J 3 bases, leaving 6 bases between the germline ends. This CDR3 is CASRRPNQPQHF. In DNA form, the CDR3 reads TGTGCCAGCAGACGGCCCAATCAGCCCCAGCATTTT.

This clonotype was seen at least ten times. The chain recombines TRBV29-1 with TRBJ2-7; D remains unclear. This CDR3 region has 13 residues. The V gene lost 6 bases and the J gene lost 2 bases, with 14 bases spanning the gap. CDR1 is SQVTM, CDR2 ANQGSEA, per germline. CDR3 region: CSVKGQLTYEQYF. In nucleotides, the CDR3 is TGCAGCGTAAAAGGGCAGTTGACCTACGAGCAGTACTTC.